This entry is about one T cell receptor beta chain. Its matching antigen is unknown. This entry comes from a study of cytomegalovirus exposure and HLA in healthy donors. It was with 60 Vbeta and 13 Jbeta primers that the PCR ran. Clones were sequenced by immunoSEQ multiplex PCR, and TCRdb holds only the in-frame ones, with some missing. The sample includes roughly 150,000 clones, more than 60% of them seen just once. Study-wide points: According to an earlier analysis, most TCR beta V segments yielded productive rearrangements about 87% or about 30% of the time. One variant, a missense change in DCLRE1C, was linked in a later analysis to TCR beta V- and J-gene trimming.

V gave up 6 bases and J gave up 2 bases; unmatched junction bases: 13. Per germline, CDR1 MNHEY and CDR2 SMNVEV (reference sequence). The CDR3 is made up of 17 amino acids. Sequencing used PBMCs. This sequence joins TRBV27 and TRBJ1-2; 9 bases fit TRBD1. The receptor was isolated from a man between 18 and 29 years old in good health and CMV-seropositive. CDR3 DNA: TGTGCCAGCAGGAGTCGACAGGGGGGTTTATGGAACTATGGCTACACCTTC. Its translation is CASRSRQGGLWNYGYTF.